This T cell receptor (beta chain) was profiled in a study of T cell responses to AZD1222 COVID-19 vaccine. Study-wide points: Among the donors, most were white British and more were female, and clonal diversity was possibly underestimated.

The protocol was immunoSEQ multiplex PCR, while the TCRdb copy is restricted to in-frame clones and leaves out a portion. The repertoire holds roughly 150,000 clones, just over 90% seen once, with 1.8% in the top ten. This clone has just one count. Its antigen is as yet unknown. The V gene end was trimmed by 6 bases and the J gene end by 10 bases; junction bases not matched to a gene: 8. Germline values: CDR1 LNHDA, CDR2 SQIVND (reference sequence). The CDR3 length is 14 residues. The TCR was taken from an adult in good health. The source material was peripheral blood, sampled on day 0 of AZD1222 vaccination. The chain combines TRBV19 with TRBJ2-1; 11 positions match TRBD2. The CDR3 reads CASRTSGTSFEQFF. CDR3 in DNA: TGTGCCAGTAGGACTAGCGGGACCTCCTTCGAGCAGTTCTTC.